This T cell receptor beta chain was recovered during a study of Graves' ophthalmopathy and Graves' hyperthyroidism. Study-wide findings and caveats: A majority of expanded thyroid clonotypes exceeding 0.001 frequency were likewise present in blood. Sensitivity of about 70% and specificity of roughly 78% were achieved by the model that predicted ophthalmopathy progression.

RNA transcripts provided the template for amplifying TCR beta CDR3 regions. Second-round multiplex PCR followed a first-round RT-PCR using HTBI primers. TCRdb re-derived calls from the multiplex PCR reads in MiXCR, one entry per CDR3 protein. The repertoire holds about 660,000 distinct CDR3 sequences, with over 40% as singletons. Trimming took off 3 bases at V and 8 bases at J, with 12 bases between the two ends. The V gene's germline CDR1 is KGHDR and CDR2 SFDVKD. This CDR3 is 13 amino acids long. In its sample, this clonotype was seen many times. Its specificity is unknown. Ophthalmopathy was moderately-to-severely active, CAS at least 3, NOSPECS at least 4, lasting under 3 months. Sampling around 10 ml of fresh peripheral blood provided the PBMCs.

Specimen: peripheral blood. The receptor's source is an adult man with Graves' ophthalmopathy. The chain has TRBV24-1 and TRBJ1-2; the D is unclear. The CDR3 loop reads CATSDSINWGYTF. DNA for the CDR3: TGTGCCACCAGTGATAGCATCAATTGGGGCTACACCTTC.